This TCR beta chain emerged from a study of CD8 T cells in Susac syndrome. Study details: Among the sequenced Susac syndrome patients, 5 or 6 had active disease while 8 or 9 were in remission. Patients with Susac syndrome had blood drawn and were at that point therapy-naive, on corticosteroids, or on intravenous immunoglobulin alone.

The authors reverse transcribed roughly 0.5 to 1 ug RNA with random hexamers. TCRdb reprocessed the immunoSEQ multiplex PCR reads with MiXCR, giving one entry per CDR3 protein. The repertoire holds approximately 190,000 distinct CDR3 sequences, with 95% as singletons. CDR1 and CDR2 from the germline V gene are MDHEN and SYDVKM. Trimming pared 5 bases from V and 4 bases from J, leaving 14 bases between. The CDR3 is 15 amino acids. CD8+ and CD4+ T cells from blood underwent TCR beta sequencing. Isolation of CD8+ and CD4+ T cells was performed negatively, whereas enrichment of TEMRA cells was done by FACS.

This chain joins TRBV28 and TRBJ2-2, with a tentative D call TRBD2 (5 bases). Sequencing used CD8+ T cells from PBMCs. The origin of this receptor is a human donor with Susac syndrome. The CDR3: CASSRLSGFTGELFF. The CDR3 nucleotides read TGTGCCAGCAGTCGTCTGAGCGGATTCACCGGGGAGCTGTTTTTT.